The next 4 T cell receptor beta chains were all read from a single sample in a study of CD8+ T cells in alopecia areata. cDNA prepared by RNA extraction and subsequent reverse transcription served as the template for sequencing. Assay used: immunoSEQ multiplex PCR; TCRdb lists only in-frame clones, some missing. The table includes 150,000 or so clones, 45% to 50% detected once. This specimen consisted of CD8+ T cells sorted from blood, obtained at week 0. The receptors derive from a human donor with alopecia areata.

V usage is TRBV6-5 and J usage is TRBJ1-2, with TRBD1 as a possible D gene (6 bases). V lost 6 bases to trimming and J lost 3 bases, with 14 bases between them. This CDR3 region has 14 residues. Germline V gene data show CDR1 as MNHEY and CDR2 as SVGAGI. The CDR3 sequence: CASSLSQGHYGYTF. Written as DNA, the CDR3 is TGTGCCAGCAGCCTTAGTCAGGGGCACTATGGCTACACCTTC.

The chain has TRBV4-1 and TRBJ1-2; D is possibly TRBD1 (5 bases). The germline gives CDR1 MGHRA, CDR2 YSYEKL. This CDR3 spans 14 amino acids. V was trimmed by 5 bases and J by 4 bases, leaving 14 bases between them. CDR3 amino acids: CASSLDSQPYGYTF. Here the CDR3 DNA reads TGCGCCAGCAGCTTAGACAGCCAGCCCTATGGCTACACCTTC.

The genes are TRBV9 and TRBJ2-3; 10 bases are shared with TRBD2. V was clipped by 3 bases and J by 2 bases; unmatched bases: 9. CDR1 is SGDLS, CDR2 YYNGEE, per germline. The CDR3 runs to 17 residues. For the CDR3, the DNA is TGTGCCAGCAGCGCAGCGGGGGGGGTGTACGACACAGATACGCAGTATTTT. It is translated as CASSAAGGVYDTDTQYF.

CDR3 residues: CAWSVRDGELFF. DNA for the CDR3: TGTGCCTGGAGTGTACGTGACGGGGAGCTGTTTTTT. The rearrangement uses TRBV30 and TRBJ2-2; no clear D gene. Between the trimmed V and J ends, which lost 0 bases and 7 bases, there was a span of 6 bases. CDR1 and CDR2 (germline): GTSNPN, SVGIG (reference sequence). The CDR3 is 12 amino acids.